This TCR beta chain comes out of a study of neurological immune-mediated disorders. This clonotype was found many times. From the 5' RACE reads, TCRdb called clonotypes with MiXCR, one entry per CDR3 protein. The sample contains approximately 44,000 distinct CDR3 sequences, around 5.8% of which appear only once. The sequencing input was CD4+ T cells from blood. This sequence originates from a young woman with multiple sclerosis.

The CDR3 is CASSPDISGNTIYF. In nucleotides, the CDR3 is TGCGCCAGCAGCCCGGACATCTCTGGAAACACCATATATTTT. V and J are TRBV5-1 and TRBJ1-3, with D possibly TRBD1 on 5 matching bases. The CDR3 is 14 residues long. Trimming pared 4 bases from V and 0 bases from J, leaving 8 bases between. Germline loops: CDR1 SGHRS, CDR2 YFSETQ.